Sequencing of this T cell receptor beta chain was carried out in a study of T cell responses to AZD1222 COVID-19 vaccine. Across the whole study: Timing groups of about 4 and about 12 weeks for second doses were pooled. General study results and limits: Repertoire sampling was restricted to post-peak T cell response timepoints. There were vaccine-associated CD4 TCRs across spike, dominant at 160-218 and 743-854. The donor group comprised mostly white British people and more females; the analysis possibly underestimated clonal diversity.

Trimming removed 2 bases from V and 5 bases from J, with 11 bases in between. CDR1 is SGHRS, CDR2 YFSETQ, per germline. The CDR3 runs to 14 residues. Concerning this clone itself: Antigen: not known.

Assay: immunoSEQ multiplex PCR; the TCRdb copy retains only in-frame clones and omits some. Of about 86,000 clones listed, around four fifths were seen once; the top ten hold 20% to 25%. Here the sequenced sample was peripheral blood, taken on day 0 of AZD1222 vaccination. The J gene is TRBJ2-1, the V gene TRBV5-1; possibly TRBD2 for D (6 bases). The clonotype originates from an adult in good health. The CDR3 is CASSFWGGDNEQFF. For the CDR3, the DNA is TGCGCCAGCAGCTTTTGGGGCGGGGACAATGAGCAGTTCTTC.